This TCR beta chain was captured by sequencing in a study of human T cells and chemical hapten exposure. There are 16 residues in the CDR3. Germline CDR1 is SGHAT and CDR2 is FQNNGV. V was cut by 1 base and J by 1 base, with 13 bases left in between. Sample time point: healthy volunteer bleed at 2 weeks. Unfractionated whole blood yielded total RNA. TCRdb analysed the RACE reads with MiXCR anew, one entry per CDR3 protein. The sample lists 130,000 or so distinct CDR3 sequences, roughly 9.5% occurring once. The sequenced sample was whole blood. This TCR derives from a male donor in good health. Some clones in this sample may be carry-over from other donors' samples. The chain links TRBV11-2 to TRBJ1-1, with D unclear. CDR3 region: CASSLADWQKNTEAFF. CDR3 bases: TGTGCCAGCAGCTTAGCCGACTGGCAGAAGAACACTGAAGCTTTCTTT.